This T cell receptor (beta chain) is drawn from a study of blood T cells in healthy people across ages. Next came a second PCR, run for about 7 to 12 cycles, which used a sample-barcoded 5' primer along with a J-beta primer mix. TCRdb analysed the 5' RACE reads with MiXCR anew, one entry per CDR3 protein. This repertoire shows 800,000 to 1,300,000 distinct CDR3 sequences, roughly 24% found once; its top ten account for around 0.75%. On this clonotype: Its antigen remains unknown.

Findings and limits, study-wide: Whereas aged donors had fewer naive CD4+ cells, long-lived donors had more of them and higher diversity. A roughly linear age-dependent decrease characterized TCR beta diversity per million T cells.

The CDR3 length is 15 residues. Losses at the gene ends were 2 bases for V and 6 bases for J; bases not matched to a gene: 8. The sample also formed part of further work on T cells of mothers and their children. That source notes: From each mother came over 8 million TCR beta CDR3 reads, and from each child came roughly 2.9 million.

The V gene is TRBV12-3 or TRBV12-4, the J gene TRBJ1-2, with 8 positions matching TRBD1. The sequenced sample consisted of blood. This sequence originates from a girl aged 2-10 years in good health. CDR3 sequence (DNA): TGTGCCAGCAGTTTAACCTCCAGGACAGGGAATGGCTACACCTTC. Amino acid sequence: CASSLTSRTGNGYTF.